The 18 T cell receptor beta chains reported below all come from one sample, sequenced in a study of T cells in women clearing cervical HPV infection. Assay: immunoSEQ multiplex PCR; the TCRdb copy retains only in-frame clones and omits some. The repertoire shows tens of thousands of clones; the top ten hold 5.5% to 8.5%. Sequencing input: blood buffy coat. The receptors here all came from a woman between 18 and 75 years old with a cervical HPV16 infection that either progressed to CIN3+ or cleared (not recorded which).

Concerning this clone itself: From the germline J gene comes the end of the CDR3, since the read stops 3 residues before it. The chain carries TRBV29-1 and TRBJ1-2; the D is unclear. With 4 bases removed from V and 5 bases from J, the gap between germline ends came to 8 bases. Germline V lookup: CDR1 SQVTM, CDR2 ANQGSEA. CDR3 size: 11 residues. The sequenced part of the CDR3 DNA is TGCAGCGTTGTAGGGCTTTATGGC. This encodes CSVVGLYG. The entire CDR3 reads CSVVGLYGYTF.

Note on this clone: With the read ending 3 residues before the CDR3 end, the germline J gene is used to fill in that end. V gene TRBV11-2 combines with J gene TRBJ2-4, with TRBD1 matching 7 bases. This CDR3 comprises 11 residues. Germline V lookup: CDR1 SGHAT, CDR2 FQNNGV. The sequenced part of the CDR3 DNA is TGTGCCAGCAGCCAGACAGGGATT. Translating gives CASSQTGI. The entire CDR3 is CASSQTGIQYF.

To note about this clone: The observed sequence ends 3 residues before the CDR3 terminus, with the missing tail filled in from the germline J gene. The V gene is TRBV4-1, the J gene TRBJ1-2; 7 nucleotides agree with TRBD1. Per the germline V gene, CDR1 is MGHRA and CDR2 is YSYEKL. CDR3 size: 14 residues. Partial CDR3 DNA: TGCGCCAGCAGCTCCGACAGGGATCGGCGAGGC. Translating it yields CASSSDRDRRG. The entire CDR3 is CASSSDRDRRGYTF.

With regard to this clone: With the read ending 3 residues before the CDR3 end, the germline J gene is used to fill in that end. This chain connects TRBV5-5 to TRBJ1-1; D is undetermined. Germline V lookup: CDR1 SGHKS, CDR2 YYEKEE (reference sequence). Trimming removed 0 bases from V and 7 bases from J, with 10 bases in between. The CDR3 contains 13 residues. Incomplete CDR3 DNA: TGTGCCAGCAGCTTGGCTGCGGGGAATGAA. Protein product: CASSLAAGNE. The complete CDR3 sequence is CASSLAAGNEAFF.

Comments on this clone: The read comes to an end 3 residues before the CDR3 does, leaving the germline J gene to fill in the end. This chain uses TRBV10-1 with TRBJ2-3, with 9 bases lining up with TRBD2. Trimming took 5 bases from V and 1 from J; bases not matched to a gene: 4. The CDR3 has 15 residues. Germline assignment: CDR1 WNHNN and CDR2 SYGVQD (reference sequence). The part of the CDR3 DNA that was read is TGCGCCAGCAGTAGGACTAGCGAAGGCACAGATACG. It yields the protein CASSRTSEGTDT. The full CDR3 sequence reads CASSRTSEGTDTQYF.

With respect to this clone: The read gets to within 3 residues of the CDR3 end, and the germline J gene fills in the rest. The chain uses TRBV5-1 and TRBJ1-6; 9 nucleotides agree with TRBD1. The J segment lost 6 bases and the V segment lost 3 bases, leaving 4 bases of the junction unmatched. Germline CDR1 SGHRS, CDR2 YFSETQ. This CDR3 has 15 residues. The part of the CDR3 DNA that was read is TGCGCCAGCAGCTCTGAGACAGGGGGTAATTCACCC. This codes for CASSSETGGNSP. Given in full, the CDR3 is CASSSETGGNSPLHF.

Comments on this clone: The CDR3 extends 3 residues past the end of the read, so its final part is completed from the germline J gene. The J gene is TRBJ1-2, the V gene TRBV5-4, with D perhaps matching TRBD1 (5 bases). This CDR3 region has 13 residues. CDR1 SGHNT and CDR2 YYREEE come from the germline V gene (reference sequence). V lost 3 bases and J lost 6, with 12 bases in between. Here the CDR3 reads CASSSGGGNGYTF. The sequenced CDR3 bases are TGTGCCAGCAGCTCCGGGGGGGGGAATGGC.

Comment on this clone: Read coverage stops 3 residues before the CDR3 terminus; the germline J gene supplies the remainder. The chain couples TRBV5-1 to TRBJ2-5; TRBD2 matches 8 bases. The CDR3 consists of 17 residues. The germline V gene has CDR1 SGHRS and CDR2 YFSETQ. The V segment lost 4 bases and the J segment 5 bases; nucleotides outside the gene matches: 16. The CDR3 protein is CASSRGGAQRSEETQYF. The sequenced CDR3 bases are TGCGCCAGCAGCCGGGGGGGGGCGCAGCGATCGGAGGAGACC.

On this clone itself: The read is 3 residues too short to cover the CDR3 end, so that end is filled in from the germline J gene. This chain uses TRBV10-3 with TRBJ2-1; tentative D call: TRBD1 (5 bases). V was pared by 3 bases and J by 9 bases, with 18 bases between. The CDR3 covers 15 residues. Germline lookup yields CDR1 ENHRY and CDR2 SYGVKD. CDR3 DNA (partial): TGTGCCATCAGTGAAACCTCTTTTCAGGGAACTGAG. Translating gives CAISETSFQGTE. The entire CDR3 protein reads CAISETSFQGTEQFF.

About this clone itself: The DNA ends 3 residues before the CDR3 does, and the rest of the CDR3 is filled in from the germline J gene. The chain carries TRBV20-1 and TRBJ1-4; 9 bases map to TRBD1. This CDR3 spans 16 amino acids. V dropped 3 bases and J dropped 8; count of bases not matched to a gene: 13. Germline V CDR1 and CDR2: DFQATT, SNEGSKA (reference sequence). The sequenced CDR3 bases are TGCAGTGCTAGGGTTCCCTGGGACAGGGAAGGGGAAAAA. It translates to CSARVPWDREGEK. The full CDR3 protein is CSARVPWDREGEKLFF.

As for this clone: The read ends 3 residues before the CDR3 terminus; that terminus is restored from the germline J gene. The rearrangement joins TRBV5-1 to TRBJ2-7; tentative D call: TRBD2 (5 bases). Trimming cost V 4 bases and J 0 bases, with 20 bases left between them. The CDR3 consists of 17 residues. CDR1 and CDR2 from the germline V gene are SGHRS and YFSETQ. The CDR3 sequence is CASSLKLERTASYEQYF. The part of the CDR3 DNA that was read is TGCGCCAGCAGCCTGAAGTTGGAGCGGACGGCCTCCTACGAG.

Concerning this clone itself: Coverage ceases 3 residues before the CDR3 finishes, and the germline J gene fills in the end. The chain uses TRBV4-1 and TRBJ1-4; D is possibly TRBD1 (6 bases). The CDR3 consists of 15 residues. V was shortened by 1 base and J by 5 bases, with 11 bases between the two germline ends. CDR1 MGHRA and CDR2 YSYEKL come from the germline V gene. This CDR3 reads CASSQGRGSNEKLFF. The CDR3 DNA, read in part, is TGCGCCAGCAGCCAAGGCAGGGGCTCGAATGAAAAA.

Points on this clone: The read ends 3 residues before the CDR3 terminus; that terminus is restored from the germline J gene. This chain uses TRBV18 with TRBJ2-7, with 7 bases that match TRBD2. The CDR3 length is 16 residues. Germline assignment: CDR1 KGHSH and CDR2 LQKENI. J gave up 2 bases and V 4 bases, and 11 bases lay outside the gene matches. The CDR3 DNA, read in part, is TGTGCCAGCTCACTAGGGAGACTAGCAGGCCCCTACGAG. Protein sequence: CASSLGRLAGPYE. The entire CDR3 sequence reads CASSLGRLAGPYEQYF.

About this clone: The read terminates 3 residues before the CDR3 end, so the remaining end is supplied by the germline J gene. This chain connects TRBV4-1 to TRBJ2-7, with D perhaps TRBD1 (5 bases). The CDR3 totals 18 residues. The V gene's germline CDR1 is MGHRA and CDR2 YSYEKL. The V end was cut by 1 base, the J end by 0 bases, with 19 bases between. CDR3 loop: CASSQVFYTGSNSYEQYF. The CDR3 DNA, read in part, is TGCGCCAGCAGCCAAGTATTTTATACAGGTTCCAACTCCTACGAG.

With regard to this clone: Sequencing ends 3 residues short of the CDR3 end; the germline J gene provides the rest. The J gene is TRBJ2-6, the V gene TRBV10-3; perhaps TRBD2 as D (5 bases). V was clipped by 3 bases and J by 0 bases, with 9 bases between them. Germline loops: CDR1 ENHRY, CDR2 SYGVKD. The CDR3 has 16 amino acids. The CDR3 is CAISDSRGSGANVLTF. CDR3 DNA, as far as it was read: TGTGCCATCAGTGATTCTCGGGGCTCTGGGGCCAACGTC.

Worth noting for this clone: The CDR3 end is not reached by the read, which stops 3 residues before it; the germline J gene fills it in. This chain joins TRBV7-9 and TRBJ2-5; D perhaps matches TRBD1 (6 bases). The CDR3 extends over 14 amino acids. Germline V gives CDR1 SEHNR, CDR2 FQNEAQ (reference sequence). The V end was cut by 3 bases, the J end by 2 bases, with 10 bases between. This CDR3 is CASSFRQAQETQYF. CDR3 DNA (partial): TGTGCCAGCAGCTTTAGACAGGCGCAAGAGACC.

The CDR3 sequence: CASRAPVLTGLRQPQHF. The sequenced part of the CDR3 DNA is TGTGCCAGCAGGGCCCCAGTACTGACAGGGTTGCGGCAGCCC. The chain carries TRBV6-2 or TRBV6-3 and TRBJ1-5; TRBD1 matches at 7 bases. The sequenced fragment ends 3 residues before the CDR3 boundary, so the rest is inferred from the germline J gene. V trimming: 6 bases; J trimming: 7 bases; junction bases outside the gene matches: 18. In germline, CDR1 is MNHEY, CDR2 SVGEGT. The CDR3 runs 17 residues.

Points on this clone: The CDR3 goes on 3 residues after the read ends, and that part is filled in from the germline J gene. The V and J genes are TRBV20-1 and TRBJ2-5; TRBD2 aligns across 8 bases. V lost 0 bases, J lost 2 bases, and 8 bases stayed unmatched. The length of the CDR3 is 16 residues. Germline assignment: CDR1 DFQATT and CDR2 SNEGSKA (reference sequence). CDR3 DNA (partial): TGCAGTGCTAGAGATGTGGCGGGGGGCAATCAAGAGACC. The encoded protein is CSARDVAGGNQET. The whole CDR3 sequence reads CSARDVAGGNQETQYF.